This T cell receptor (beta chain) is from a study of metastatic and nonmetastatic thyroid tumors. TCRdb re-called the PCR reads with MiXCR. The sample holds roughly 40,000 clones; less than 20% are singletons and the top ten take about a tenth. Per germline, CDR1 SGHTA and CDR2 FQGNSA. The CDR3 contains 14 residues. Trimming removed 1 base from V and 2 bases from J, with 8 bases in between. Prior to thyroid surgery, none of the patients had received any treatment. This clone was recorded at least ten times. This TCR was sampled from a female donor with papillary thyroid cancer or a benign thyroid nodule (not recorded which). Some clones in this sample may be carry-over from other donors' samples. V usage is TRBV7-2 and J usage is TRBJ1-2, with TRBD1 as a possible D gene (6 bases). Sequenced sample: tumor tissue. The CDR3 coding sequence is TGTGCCAGCAGCTTAGGCAGGGGCAACTATGGCTACACCTTC. This gives the protein CASSLGRGNYGYTF.